The 22 T cell receptor beta chains in this list originate from one sample, sequenced in a study of cytomegalovirus exposure and HLA in healthy donors (dated by TCRdb to 2016 to 2017). The library was built by means of the immunoSEQ multiplex PCR assay. TCRdb re-hosts the immuneACCESS table, in-frame sequences only. Its copies lack some clones; in the studies checked, an unresolved V gene accounts for under half of them, and the cause for the rest is not known. Across this sample there are 180,000 or so clones, with about 89% seen only once. More than 5.5% of the sample is held by the ten biggest clonotypes. The source material was PBMCs. All receptors come from a man aged 30 to 45 in good health and CMV-seropositive.

This clone came up a few times. This CDR3 is CASSAFGASSYEQYF. CDR3 coding DNA: TGTGCCAGCAGCGCATTCGGGGCATCTTCCTACGAGCAGTACTTC. The chain combines TRBV9 with TRBJ2-7; D may be TRBD1 or TRBD2 (5 bases each). The CDR3 sequence is 15 residues long. Germline V gives CDR1 SGDLS, CDR2 YYNGEE. The V and J ends lost 3 bases and 1 base respectively, with 14 bases between them.

This clone was picked up one time. In DNA, the CDR3 is TGTGCCAGCAGCTTAGGCGGGCAGGGGGCGAGTCAGCCCCAGCATTTT. Translation: CASSLGGQGASQPQHF. V is TRBV7-2 and J is TRBJ1-5; TRBD1 aligns across 8 bases. The V segment lost 1 base and the J segment 6 bases; nucleotides outside the gene matches: 8. Germline V gene lookup returns CDR1 SGHTA and CDR2 FQGNSA. The CDR3 length is 16 residues.

In this sample, this clone turned up a few times. The chain has TRBV28 and TRBJ2-3; 7 bases are a match to TRBD2. V lost 7 bases and J lost 1; bases outside the gene matches: 8. This CDR3 spans 15 amino acids. Germline lookup yields CDR1 MDHEN and CDR2 SYDVKM. This CDR3 reads CASTTPSGRTDTQYF. Written as DNA, the CDR3 is TGTGCCAGCACCACCCCTAGCGGCCGCACAGATACGCAGTATTTT.

A few counts support this clone. V usage is TRBV5-6 and J usage is TRBJ1-1; 10 nucleotides match TRBD1. The CDR3 runs to 15 residues. V lost 2 bases to trimming and J lost 4 bases; unmatched junction nucleotides: 5. Germline CDR1 reads SGHDT; CDR2 reads YYEEEE. The CDR3 spells CASSFAGTGVTEAFF. In DNA form, the CDR3 reads TGTGCCAGCAGCTTCGCCGGGACAGGGGTCACTGAAGCTTTCTTT.

This chain links TRBV7-9 with TRBJ2-7; D not certain. The CDR3 runs to 12 residues. V was shortened by 4 bases and J by 2 bases, with 6 bases between the two germline ends. From germline, CDR1 is SEHNR and CDR2 FQNEAQ (reference sequence). The CDR3 sequence is CASSSPTYEQYF. The CDR3 coding sequence is TGTGCCAGCAGCTCCCCCACCTACGAGCAGTACTTC.

This clone was seen a single time. The genes are TRBV4-1 and TRBJ2-3; D unresolved. This CDR3 comprises 12 residues. V lost 2 bases and J lost 6, with 6 bases in between. Germline-derived CDR1 and CDR2 are MGHRA and YSYEKL. CDR3 in DNA: TGCGCCAGCAGCCAATTTGGGGATACGCAGTATTTT. Encoded protein: CASSQFGDTQYF.

V is TRBV6-6 and J is TRBJ2-7, with 8 bases matching TRBD2. J lost 4 bases, V lost 10 bases, and 12 bases had no gene match. Germline CDR1 reads MNHNY; CDR2 reads SVGAGI (reference sequence). The CDR3 has 14 residues. CDR3 DNA: TGTGCCATCACCTCTCGGGGGGGAGGTTACGAGCAGTACTTC. This gives the protein CAITSRGGGYEQYF.

V usage is TRBV5-1 and J usage is TRBJ1-1, with D hard to call. Deletions cut 0 bases from V and 4 bases from J, with 13 bases between. The germline CDR1 and CDR2 sequences are SGHRS and YFSETQ. The CDR3 has 15 amino acids. CDR3 in DNA: TGCGCCAGCAGCTTGGACCCGGGTTCCTCCACTGAAGCTTTCTTT. Its protein is CASSLDPGSSTEAFF. The whole variable domain, filled in from reference TRBV5-1 and TRBJ1-1, reads KAGVTQTPRYLIKTRGQQVTLSCSPISGHRSVSWYQQTPGQGLQFLFEYFSETQRNKGNFPGRFSGRQFSNSRSEMNVSTLELGDSALYLCASSLDPGSSTEAFFGQGTRLTVV.

The chain links TRBV6-4 to TRBJ1-6; maybe TRBD1 (5 bases). This CDR3 contains 13 residues. From germline, CDR1 is MRHNA and CDR2 SNTAGT. The V gene lost 8 bases and the J gene lost 10 bases, with 15 bases spanning the gap. DNA for the CDR3: TGTGCCAGCCTTCGGGGGGGACGGTCACCCCTCCACTTT. As protein: CASLRGGRSPLHF.

This sequence joins TRBV7-9 and TRBJ2-7; TRBD1 might be the D (6 bases). The V gene lost 6 bases and the J gene lost 6 bases, with 9 bases spanning the gap. CDR1 is SEHNR and CDR2 is FQNEAQ in the germline V gene (reference sequence). The CDR3 sequence is 11 residues long. The CDR3 is CASSHRVEQYF. For the CDR3, the DNA is TGTGCCAGCAGTCACAGGGTCGAGCAGTACTTC.

This sequence joins TRBV27 and TRBJ2-6; tentative D call: TRBD1 (6 bases). The CDR3 is 18 amino acids. The V gene's germline CDR1 is MNHEY and CDR2 SMNVEV (reference sequence). The germline V and J ends were trimmed by 5 bases and 0 bases, with 17 bases remaining between them. The CDR3 spells CASSPLSRQVSGANVLTF. CDR3 sequence (DNA): TGTGCCAGCAGTCCTCTCTCCCGACAGGTCTCTGGGGCCAACGTCCTGACTTTC.

V gene TRBV10-2 combines with J gene TRBJ1-1; 7 positions agree with TRBD1. Germline CDR1 WSHSY, CDR2 SAAADI. Germline trimming cut 6 bases from V and 8 bases from J; bases unmatched to any gene: 12. This CDR3 is built from 14 residues. The CDR3: CASSPTNRGGEAFF. The CDR3 DNA sequence: TGCGCCAGCAGCCCTACGAACAGGGGCGGGGAAGCTTTCTTT.

In this sample, this clone turned up once. The chain links TRBV29-1 to TRBJ2-3; tentative D call: TRBD1 (6 bases). The germline V gene has CDR1 SQVTM and CDR2 ANQGSEA. V shed 6 bases and J shed 6 bases, with 16 bases lying between them. This CDR3 has 13 amino acids. The CDR3 reads CSVEGEDGDTQYF. The CDR3, as DNA: TGCAGCGTCGAGGGGGAAGATGGTGATACGCAGTATTTT.

The rearrangement uses TRBV9 and TRBJ2-3; perhaps D is TRBD1 or TRBD2 (5 bases each). This CDR3 has 14 amino acids. Between the trimmed V and J ends, which lost 3 bases and 2 bases, there was a span of 10 bases. CDR1 is SGDLS, CDR2 YYNGEE, per germline. The CDR3 protein is CASSERGDTDTQYF. The CDR3 DNA sequence: TGTGCCAGCAGCGAAAGAGGGGACACAGATACGCAGTATTTT. The entire variable domain, with the rest obtained from reference TRBV9 and TRBJ2-3, is as follows: DSGVTQTPKHLITATGQRVTLRCSPRSGDLSVYWYQQSLDQGLQFLIQYYNGEERAKGNILERFSAQQFPDLHSELNLSSLELGDSALYFCASSERGDTDTQYFGPGTRLTVL.

The V gene is TRBV7-2, the J gene TRBJ2-1; possible D gene TRBD2, 6 bases. Germline V CDR1 and CDR2: SGHTA, FQGNSA. CDR3 size: 18 residues. Trimming removed 5 bases from V and 0 bases from J, with 20 bases in between. DNA for the CDR3: TGTGCCAGCAGCCCATTGTGGGAGGCGGGAAGCTCCTACAATGAGCAGTTCTTC. It translates to CASSPLWEAGSSYNEQFF.

This chain joins TRBV27 and TRBJ2-7; 12 bases are shared with TRBD2. The length of the CDR3 is 19 residues. From germline, CDR1 is MNHEY and CDR2 SMNVEV (reference sequence). The trim removed 5 bases at V and 0 bases at J, leaving 14 bases unmatched. The CDR3: CASSPLGLAGGFSSYEQYF. The CDR3, as DNA: TGTGCCAGCAGTCCCCTCGGGCTAGCGGGAGGGTTTAGCTCCTACGAGCAGTACTTC.

The V and J genes are TRBV11-2 and TRBJ2-7; 8 bases align to TRBD2. The V and J ends lost 4 bases and 3 bases, in that order; junction bases with no gene match: 5. CDR3 length equals 14 residues. CDR1 is SGHAT, CDR2 FQNNGV, per germline. The CDR3 is CASSSSGTSYEQYF. Written as DNA, the CDR3 is TGTGCCAGCAGCTCGTCCGGGACTAGCTACGAGCAGTACTTC.

The V and J genes are TRBV7-2 and TRBJ1-2, with 11 positions matching TRBD1. The CDR3 runs to 15 residues. Germline values: CDR1 SGHTA, CDR2 FQGNSA. The V and J ends lost 5 bases and 5 bases, in that order; junction bases with no gene match: 7. The CDR3 nucleotides are TGTGCCAGCAGCCGGGGGGACAGGGGGATTTATGGCTACACCTTC. The encoded protein is CASSRGDRGIYGYTF.

This chain joins TRBV28 and TRBJ2-5; D may be TRBD2 (7 bases). This CDR3 is 14 amino acids long. Trimming removed 10 bases at V and 4 bases at J, with 19 bases between. Germline V gene sequence: CDR1 MDHEN, CDR2 SYDVKM. The CDR3 loop is CATLGAGEGETQYF. DNA for the CDR3: TGTGCCACCCTGGGGGCAGGGGAGGGAGAGACCCAGTACTTC.

The chain combines TRBV5-6 with TRBJ2-3; 8 nucleotides line up with TRBD2. The V and J ends lost 2 bases and 9 bases, in that order; junction bases with no gene match: 17. The CDR3 runs to 17 residues. In germline, CDR1 is SGHDT, CDR2 YYEEEE. Written as DNA, the CDR3 is TGTGCCAGCAGCTTCCCCACTAGCGGAGCCCCCCAGGGCACGCAGTATTTT. It is translated as CASSFPTSGAPQGTQYF.

This chain joins TRBV28 and TRBJ2-7, with a tentative D call TRBD2 (6 bases). V was pared by 8 bases and J by 0 bases, with 11 bases between. This CDR3 comprises 13 residues. Germline loops: CDR1 MDHEN, CDR2 SYDVKM. The CDR3 region has the DNA TGTGCCAGCGGAGGGAGTAGCTCCTACGAGCAGTACTTC. Amino acids: CASGGSSSYEQYF.

V and J are TRBV9 and TRBJ1-6; D is unclear. Germline CDR1 and CDR2: SGDLS and YYNGEE. CDR3 length equals 14 residues. V shed 0 bases and J shed 8 bases, with 9 bases lying between them. CDR3 DNA sequence: TGTGCCAGCAGCGTAGAGATTTCGGATTCACCCCTCCACTTT. This encodes CASSVEISDSPLHF.